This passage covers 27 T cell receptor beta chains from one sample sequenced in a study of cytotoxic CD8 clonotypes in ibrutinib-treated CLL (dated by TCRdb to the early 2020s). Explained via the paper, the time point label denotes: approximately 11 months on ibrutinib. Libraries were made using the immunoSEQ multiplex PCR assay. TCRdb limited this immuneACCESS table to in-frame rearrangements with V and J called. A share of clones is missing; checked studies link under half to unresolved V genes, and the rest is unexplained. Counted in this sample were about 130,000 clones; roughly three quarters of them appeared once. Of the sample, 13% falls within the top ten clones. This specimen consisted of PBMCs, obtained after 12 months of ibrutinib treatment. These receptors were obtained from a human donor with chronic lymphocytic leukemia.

The CDR3 DNA sequence: TGTGCCAGCAGCTACCCAAGCGGGAGCCGGTCCTACGAGCAGTACTTC. Residues: CASSYPSGSRSYEQYF. The chain carries TRBV13 and TRBJ2-7; TRBD2 matches 8 bases. This CDR3 has 16 amino acids. The junction had 9 bases not matched to a gene; V was cut back by 4 bases and J by 1 base. Germline V gives CDR1 PRHDT, CDR2 FYEKMQ (reference sequence).

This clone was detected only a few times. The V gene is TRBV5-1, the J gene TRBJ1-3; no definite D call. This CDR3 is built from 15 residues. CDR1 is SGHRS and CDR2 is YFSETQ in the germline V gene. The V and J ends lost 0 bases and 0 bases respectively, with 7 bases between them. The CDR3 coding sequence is TGCGCCAGCAGCTTGGTTGGACTCTCTGGAAACACCATATATTTT. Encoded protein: CASSLVGLSGNTIYF.

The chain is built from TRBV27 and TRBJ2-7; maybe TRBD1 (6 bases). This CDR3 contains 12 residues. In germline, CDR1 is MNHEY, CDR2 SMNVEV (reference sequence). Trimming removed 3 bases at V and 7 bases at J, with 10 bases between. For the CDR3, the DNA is TGTGCCAGCAGTTTCAGGGGAGAAGAGCAGTACTTC. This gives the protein CASSFRGEEQYF.

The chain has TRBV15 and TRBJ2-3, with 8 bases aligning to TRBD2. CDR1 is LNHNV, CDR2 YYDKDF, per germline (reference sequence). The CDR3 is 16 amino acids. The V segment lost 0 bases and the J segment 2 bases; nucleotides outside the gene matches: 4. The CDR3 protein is CATSRDSSGSTDTQYF. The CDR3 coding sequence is TGTGCCACCAGCAGAGATTCTAGCGGGTCCACAGATACGCAGTATTTT. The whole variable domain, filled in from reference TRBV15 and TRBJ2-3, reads DAMVIQNPRYQVTQFGKPVTLSCSQTLNHNVMYWYQQKSSQAPKLLFHYYDKDFNNEADTPDNFQSRRPNTSFCFLDIRSPGLGDTAMYLCATSRDSSGSTDTQYFGPGTRLTVL.

The CDR3 bases are TGTGCCAGCAGCTCCGGGACAACTTCTGGCTACACCTTC. This translates into CASSSGTTSGYTF. The V and J genes are TRBV5-4 and TRBJ1-2; TRBD1 is a possible D gene (6 bases). Germline V gene sequence: CDR1 SGHNT, CDR2 YYREEE (reference sequence). The CDR3 extends over 13 amino acids. Trimming removed 3 bases at V and 7 bases at J, with 13 bases between. Full variable domain (remainder filled in from reference TRBV5-4 and TRBJ1-2): ETGVTQSPTHLIKTRGQQVTLRCSSQSGHNTVSWYQQALGQGPQFIFQYYREEENGRGNFPPRFSGLQFPNYSSELNVNALELDDSALYLCASSSGTTSGYTFGSGTRLTVV.

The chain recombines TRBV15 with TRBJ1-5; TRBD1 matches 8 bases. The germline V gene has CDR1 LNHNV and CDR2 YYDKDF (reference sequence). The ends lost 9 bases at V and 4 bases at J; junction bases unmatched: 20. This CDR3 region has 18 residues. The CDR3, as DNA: TGTGCCACAGCAGAAGTAACAGGGGGGACAGAAGGGAATCAGCCCCAGCATTTT. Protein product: CATAEVTGGTEGNQPQHF.

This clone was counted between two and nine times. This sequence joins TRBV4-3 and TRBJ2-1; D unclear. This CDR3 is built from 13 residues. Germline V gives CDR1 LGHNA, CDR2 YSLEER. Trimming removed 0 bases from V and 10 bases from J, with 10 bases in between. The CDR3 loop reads CASSQEGWEEQFF. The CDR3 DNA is TGCGCCAGCAGCCAAGAGGGCTGGGAAGAGCAGTTCTTC.

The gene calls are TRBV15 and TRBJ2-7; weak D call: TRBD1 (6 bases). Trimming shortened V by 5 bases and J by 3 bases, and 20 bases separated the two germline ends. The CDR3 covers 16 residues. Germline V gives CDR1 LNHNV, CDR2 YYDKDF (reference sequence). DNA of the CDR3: TGTGCCACCAGCGGGGCTAGTGTAAGGACAGACTACGAGCAGTACTTC. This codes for CATSGASVRTDYEQYF. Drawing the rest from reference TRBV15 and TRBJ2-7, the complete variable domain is DAMVIQNPRYQVTQFGKPVTLSCSQTLNHNVMYWYQQKSSQAPKLLFHYYDKDFNNEADTPDNFQSRRPNTSFCFLDIRSPGLGDTAMYLCATSGASVRTDYEQYFGPGTRLTVT.

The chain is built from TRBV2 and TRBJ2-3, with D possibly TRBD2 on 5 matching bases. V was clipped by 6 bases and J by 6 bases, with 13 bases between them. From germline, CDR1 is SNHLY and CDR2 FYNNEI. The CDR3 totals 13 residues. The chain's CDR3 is CASRGAGGDTQYF. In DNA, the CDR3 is TGTGCCAGCAGGGGCGCTGGCGGGGATACGCAGTATTTT.

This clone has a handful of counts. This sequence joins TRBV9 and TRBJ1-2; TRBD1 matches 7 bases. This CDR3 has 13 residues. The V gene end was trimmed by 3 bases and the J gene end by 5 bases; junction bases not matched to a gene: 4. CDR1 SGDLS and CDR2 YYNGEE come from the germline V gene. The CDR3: CASSGGQRYGYTF. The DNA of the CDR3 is TGTGCCAGCAGCGGGGGACAGAGGTATGGCTACACCTTC.

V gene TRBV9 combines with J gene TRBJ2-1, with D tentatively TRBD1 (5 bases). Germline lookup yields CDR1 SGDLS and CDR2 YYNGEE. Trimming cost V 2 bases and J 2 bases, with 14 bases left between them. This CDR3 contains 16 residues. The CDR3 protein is CASSVLGRTPYNEQFF. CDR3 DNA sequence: TGTGCCAGCAGCGTCCTGGGGCGGACACCCTACAATGAGCAGTTCTTC. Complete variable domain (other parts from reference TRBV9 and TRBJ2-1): DSGVTQTPKHLITATGQRVTLRCSPRSGDLSVYWYQQSLDQGLQFLIQYYNGEERAKGNILERFSAQQFPDLHSELNLSSLELGDSALYFCASSVLGRTPYNEQFFGPGTRLTVL.

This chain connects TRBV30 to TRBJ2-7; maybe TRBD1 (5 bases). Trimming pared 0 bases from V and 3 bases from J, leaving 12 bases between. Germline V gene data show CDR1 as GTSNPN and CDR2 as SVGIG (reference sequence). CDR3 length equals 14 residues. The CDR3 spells CAWSVLQGGYEQYF. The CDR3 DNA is TGTGCCTGGAGTGTACTGCAGGGTGGCTACGAGCAGTACTTC.

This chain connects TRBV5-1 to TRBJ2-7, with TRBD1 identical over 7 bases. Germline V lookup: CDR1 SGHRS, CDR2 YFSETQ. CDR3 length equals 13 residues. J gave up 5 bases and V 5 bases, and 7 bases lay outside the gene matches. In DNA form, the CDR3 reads TGCGCCAGCAGGGCTGGACAGGTAAACGAGCAGTACTTC. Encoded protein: CASRAGQVNEQYF.

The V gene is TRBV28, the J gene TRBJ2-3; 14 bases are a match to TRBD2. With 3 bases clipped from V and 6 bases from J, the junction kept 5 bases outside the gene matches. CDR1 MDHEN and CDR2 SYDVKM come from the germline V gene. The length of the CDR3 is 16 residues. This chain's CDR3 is CASSFGGLAGVDTQYF. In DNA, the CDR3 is TGTGCCAGCAGTTTTGGGGGACTAGCGGGAGTGGATACGCAGTATTTT.

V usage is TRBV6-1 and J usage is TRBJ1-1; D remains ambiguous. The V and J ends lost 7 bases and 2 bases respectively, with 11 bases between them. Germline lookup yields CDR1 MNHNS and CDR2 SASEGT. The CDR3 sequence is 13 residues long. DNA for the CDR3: TGTGCCAGCACCAGAGACCTCAACACTGAAGCTTTCTTT. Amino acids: CASTRDLNTEAFF.

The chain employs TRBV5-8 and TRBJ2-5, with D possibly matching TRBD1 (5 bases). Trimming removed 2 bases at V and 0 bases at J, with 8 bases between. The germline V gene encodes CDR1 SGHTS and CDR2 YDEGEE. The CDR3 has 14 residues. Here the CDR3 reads CASSFRADQETQYF. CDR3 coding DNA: TGTGCCAGCAGCTTCAGGGCAGACCAAGAGACCCAGTACTTC.

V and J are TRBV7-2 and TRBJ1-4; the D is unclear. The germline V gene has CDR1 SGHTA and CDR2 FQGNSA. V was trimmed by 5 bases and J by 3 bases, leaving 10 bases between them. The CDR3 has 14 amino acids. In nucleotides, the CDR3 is TGTGCCAGCAGCCAAGGGTGGGCTAATGAAAAACTGTTTTTT. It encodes CASSQGWANEKLFF.

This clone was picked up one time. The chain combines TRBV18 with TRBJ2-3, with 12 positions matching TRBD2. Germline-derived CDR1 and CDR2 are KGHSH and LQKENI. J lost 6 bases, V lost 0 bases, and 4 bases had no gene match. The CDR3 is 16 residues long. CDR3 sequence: CASSPPSSGRADTQYF. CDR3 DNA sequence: TGTGCCAGCTCACCACCGTCTAGCGGGAGGGCTGATACGCAGTATTTT.

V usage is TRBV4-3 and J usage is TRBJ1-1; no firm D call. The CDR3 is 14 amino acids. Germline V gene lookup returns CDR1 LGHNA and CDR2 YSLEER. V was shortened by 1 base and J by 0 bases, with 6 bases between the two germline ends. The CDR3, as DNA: TGCGCCAGCAGCCAAGGCGCAATGAACACTGAAGCTTTCTTT. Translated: CASSQGAMNTEAFF.

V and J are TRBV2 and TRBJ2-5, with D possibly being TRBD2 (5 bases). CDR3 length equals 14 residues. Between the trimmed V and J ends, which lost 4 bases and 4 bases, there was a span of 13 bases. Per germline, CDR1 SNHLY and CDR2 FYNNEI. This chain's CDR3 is CASSVRRNGETQYF. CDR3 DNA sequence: TGTGCCAGCAGTGTTAGGAGGAACGGAGAGACCCAGTACTTC.

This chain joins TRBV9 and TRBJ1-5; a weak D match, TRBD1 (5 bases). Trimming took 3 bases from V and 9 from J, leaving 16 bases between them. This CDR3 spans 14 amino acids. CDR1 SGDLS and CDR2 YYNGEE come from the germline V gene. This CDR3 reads CASSGSGGTRPQHF. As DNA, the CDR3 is TGTGCCAGCAGCGGCTCTGGGGGGACTCGGCCCCAGCATTTT. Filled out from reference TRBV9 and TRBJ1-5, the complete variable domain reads DSGVTQTPKHLITATGQRVTLRCSPRSGDLSVYWYQQSLDQGLQFLIQYYNGEERAKGNILERFSAQQFPDLHSELNLSSLELGDSALYFCASSGSGGTRPQHFGDGTRLSIL.

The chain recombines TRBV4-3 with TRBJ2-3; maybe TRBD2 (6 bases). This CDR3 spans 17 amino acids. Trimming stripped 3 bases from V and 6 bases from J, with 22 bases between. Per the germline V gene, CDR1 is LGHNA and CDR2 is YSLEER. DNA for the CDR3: TGCGCCAGCAGCCACGACCTCTGGAGGGCAGATCGTGATACGCAGTATTTT. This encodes CASSHDLWRADRDTQYF.

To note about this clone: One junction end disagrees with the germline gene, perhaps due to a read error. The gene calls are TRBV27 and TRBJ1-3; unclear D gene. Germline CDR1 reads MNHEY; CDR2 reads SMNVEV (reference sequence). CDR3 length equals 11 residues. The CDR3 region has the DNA TGTGCCAGCTGTATGACGAACGCCAATGAATTT. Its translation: CASCMTNANEF.

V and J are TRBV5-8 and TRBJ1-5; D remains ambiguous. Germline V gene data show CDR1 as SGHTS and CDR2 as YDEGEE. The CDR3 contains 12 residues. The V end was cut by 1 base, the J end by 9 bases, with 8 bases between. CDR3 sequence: CASSLRWGPQHF. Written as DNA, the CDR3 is TGTGCCAGCAGCTTGAGGTGGGGGCCCCAGCATTTT.

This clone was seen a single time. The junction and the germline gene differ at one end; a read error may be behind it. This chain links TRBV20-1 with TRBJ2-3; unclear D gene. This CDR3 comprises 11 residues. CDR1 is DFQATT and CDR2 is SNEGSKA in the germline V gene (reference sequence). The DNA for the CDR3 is TGCAGTGCTGGTTTCACAGATATGCAGTATTTT. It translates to CSAGFTDMQYF.

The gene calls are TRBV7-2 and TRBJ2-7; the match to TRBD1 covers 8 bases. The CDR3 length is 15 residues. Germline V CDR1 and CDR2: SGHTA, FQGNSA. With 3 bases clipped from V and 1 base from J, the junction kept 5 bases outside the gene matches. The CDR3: CASSLTGTGSYEQYF. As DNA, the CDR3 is TGTGCCAGCAGCTTGACCGGGACAGGATCCTACGAGCAGTACTTC. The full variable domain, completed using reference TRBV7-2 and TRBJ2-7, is GAGVSQSPSNKVTEKGKDVELRCDPISGHTALYWYRQSLGQGLEFLIYFQGNSAPDKSGLPSDRFSAERTGGSVSTLTIQRTQQEDSAVYLCASSLTGTGSYEQYFGPGTRLTVT.

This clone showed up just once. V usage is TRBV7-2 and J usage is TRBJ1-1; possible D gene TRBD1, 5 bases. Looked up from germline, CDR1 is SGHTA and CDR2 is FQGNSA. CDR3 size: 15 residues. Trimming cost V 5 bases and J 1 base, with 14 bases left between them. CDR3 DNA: TGTGCCAGCAGCCCCAGAGGGGACGGGAACACTGAAGCTTTCTTT. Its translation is CASSPRGDGNTEAFF.